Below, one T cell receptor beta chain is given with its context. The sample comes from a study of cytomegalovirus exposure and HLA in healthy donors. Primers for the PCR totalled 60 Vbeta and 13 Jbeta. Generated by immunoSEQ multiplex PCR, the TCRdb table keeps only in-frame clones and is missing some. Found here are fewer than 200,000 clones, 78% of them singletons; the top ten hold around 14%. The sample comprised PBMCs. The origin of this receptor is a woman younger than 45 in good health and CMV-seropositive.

CDR3 coding DNA: TGCAGCGTGGGGGGGGCGGGGACAGGCCAAGAGACCCAGTACTTC. This encodes CSVGGAGTGQETQYF. The V gene is TRBV29-1, the J gene TRBJ2-5; D is perhaps TRBD1 (8 bases). V was shortened by 6 bases and J by 1 base, with 18 bases between the two germline ends. CDR3 length equals 15 residues. Germline values: CDR1 SQVTM, CDR2 ANQGSEA.